The 23 T cell receptor beta chains in this list originate from one sample, sequenced in a study of blood T cell repertoires in COVID-19. Only in-frame clones appear in the TCRdb table, and some are missing; sequencing was by immunoSEQ multiplex PCR. The data hold about 270,000 clones, with more than 80% observed a single time. Sequencing was carried out using PBMCs or T cells enriched from blood (not recorded which). The receptors come from a woman in her thirties with acute COVID-19.

This clone was seen only once. The chain couples TRBV7-9 to TRBJ1-2; TRBD1 aligns across 11 bases. The CDR3 spans 17 residues. The germline CDR1 and CDR2 sequences are SEHNR and FQNEAQ (reference sequence). The J segment lost 8 bases and the V segment lost 4 bases, leaving 15 bases of the junction unmatched. CDR3 in amino acids: CASSSGDIWTGGGGYTF. The DNA for the CDR3 is TGTGCCAGCAGCTCAGGGGATATTTGGACAGGGGGCGGAGGCTACACCTTC.

This sequence joins TRBV28 and TRBJ1-2; TRBD1 agrees at 8 bases. The germline V gene has CDR1 MDHEN and CDR2 SYDVKM. V was pared by 2 bases and J by 7 bases, with 3 bases of the junction left unmatched. The CDR3 contains 13 residues. In DNA form, the CDR3 reads TGTGCCAGCAGTTTAGGACAGGGAGGTGGCTACACCTTC. It codes for CASSLGQGGGYTF.

The chain joins TRBV24-1 to TRBJ1-2; perhaps TRBD1 as D (5 bases). The CDR3 is made up of 15 amino acids. The V gene lost 0 bases and the J gene lost 4 bases, with 11 bases spanning the gap. Germline V lookup: CDR1 KGHDR, CDR2 SFDVKD. The CDR3 sequence: CATSDLRGDSYGYTF. For the CDR3, the DNA is TGTGCCACCAGTGATTTGCGGGGGGACTCCTATGGCTACACCTTC.

The rearrangement links TRBV7-3 to TRBJ2-3; 11 positions agree with TRBD2. The CDR3 spans 15 residues. In germline, CDR1 is SGHTA, CDR2 FQGTGA. V lost 3 bases, J lost 3 bases, and 2 bases stayed unmatched. The CDR3 DNA is TGTGCCAGCAGCTTGCTAGCGGGAGGAACAGATACGCAGTATTTT. Its protein is CASSLLAGGTDTQYF. Looking up the rest from reference TRBV7-3 and TRBJ2-3 gives the full variable domain: GAGVSQTPSNKVTEKGKYVELRCDPISGHTALYWYRQSLGQGPEFLIYFQGTGAADDSGLPNDRFFAVRPEGSVSTLKIQRTERGDSAVYLCASSLLAGGTDTQYFGPGTRLTVL.

V is TRBV2 and J is TRBJ2-7; 7 nucleotides line up with TRBD1. In germline, CDR1 is SNHLY, CDR2 FYNNEI. The CDR3 covers 15 residues. J was trimmed by 5 bases and V by 6 bases; bases with no gene match: 13. The CDR3 sequence: CASSLSRDRSNEQYF. CDR3 bases: TGTGCCAGCAGCTTGAGCCGGGACAGAAGTAACGAGCAGTACTTC.

This clone was counted between two and nine times. The chain combines TRBV29-1 with TRBJ2-7; TRBD2 aligns across 8 bases. Germline V lookup: CDR1 SQVTM, CDR2 ANQGSEA. V lost 5 bases, J lost 6 bases, and 21 bases stayed unmatched. The CDR3 is 17 residues long. CDR3 bases: TGCAGCGTTACTATAGCGGGAAGAACCTATGGGGCTCTCGAGCAGTACTTC. Protein sequence: CSVTIAGRTYGALEQYF.

The count of this clone is one. This chain connects TRBV7-9 to TRBJ1-2, with TRBD1 matching over 12 bases. CDR1 SEHNR and CDR2 FQNEAQ come from the germline V gene (reference sequence). Trimming cost V 4 bases and J 2 bases; bases outside gene matches: 5. The CDR3 is 16 residues long. CDR3 in amino acids: CASSSGQGARNYGYTF. CDR3 DNA: TGTGCCAGCAGCTCGGGACAGGGGGCGCGGAACTATGGCTACACCTTC.

The chain is built from TRBV27 and TRBJ2-1; 10 bases agree with TRBD2. CDR3 length equals 16 residues. Germline values: CDR1 MNHEY, CDR2 SMNVEV (reference sequence). V lost 5 bases and J lost 4; bases outside the gene matches: 8. CDR3 sequence: CASSPIETSGYNEQFF. As DNA, the CDR3 is TGTGCCAGCAGTCCAATCGAGACTAGCGGGTACAATGAGCAGTTCTTC.

V is TRBV7-2 and J is TRBJ2-7, with TRBD2 identical over 16 bases. The germline V gene encodes CDR1 SGHTA and CDR2 FQGNSA. The CDR3 covers 14 residues. V shed 5 bases and J 7 bases; nucleotides not matched to a gene: 2. CDR3 in DNA: TGTGCCAGCAGCCCGGGACTAGCGGGAGGGGAGCAGTACTTC. This gives the protein CASSPGLAGGEQYF.

The chain links TRBV9 to TRBJ2-7, with 16 bases identical to TRBD2. CDR1 and CDR2 (germline): SGDLS, YYNGEE. Trimming at V came to 0 bases and at J to 5 bases, leaving 2 bases not matched to a gene. The CDR3 extends over 16 amino acids. The CDR3 DNA reads as TGTGCCAGCAGCGTAGAGGGACTAGCGGGAGGGAACGAGCAGTACTTC. As protein: CASSVEGLAGGNEQYF.

The CDR3 here is CASSRSGFSYNEQFF. CDR3 in DNA: TGTGCCAGCAGTCGGAGCGGTTTCTCCTACAATGAGCAGTTCTTC. V usage is TRBV6-5 and J usage is TRBJ2-1; D perhaps matches TRBD2 (5 bases). The CDR3 runs 15 residues. The V end was cut by 5 bases, the J end by 0 bases, with 11 bases between. Germline CDR1 reads MNHEY; CDR2 reads SVGAGI.

The chain joins TRBV4-3 to TRBJ2-1, with 8 bases fitting TRBD2. V shed 0 bases and J 8 bases; nucleotides not matched to a gene: 9. This CDR3 has 16 residues. From germline, CDR1 is LGHNA and CDR2 YSLEER. CDR3 residues: CASSQDSGRASHEQFF. As DNA, the CDR3 is TGCGCCAGCAGCCAAGATTCCGGGAGGGCCTCCCATGAGCAGTTCTTC.

The chain has TRBV11-2 and TRBJ1-5; 8 bases are a match to TRBD1. This CDR3 is built from 15 residues. Losses at the gene ends were 3 bases for V and 2 bases for J; bases not matched to a gene: 3. CDR1 is SGHAT, CDR2 FQNNGV, per germline. The CDR3 bases are TGTGCCAGCAGCTTCGGACAGGGAGGCAATCAGCCCCAGCATTTT. It translates to CASSFGQGGNQPQHF.

The chain couples TRBV11-3 to TRBJ2-3, with a tentative D call TRBD2 (5 bases). The V and J ends lost 5 bases and 4 bases respectively, with 22 bases between them. Per germline, CDR1 SGHNT and CDR2 YENEEA. The CDR3 covers 17 residues. CDR3 loop: CASSIGTSTFGADTQYF. The CDR3 nucleotides are TGTGCCAGCAGCATAGGCACCTCCACATTCGGGGCAGATACGCAGTATTTT.

The chain recombines TRBV7-2 with TRBJ1-2, with 10 bases aligning to TRBD1. The length of the CDR3 is 15 residues. Germline CDR1 is SGHTA and CDR2 is FQGNSA. With V trimmed by 0 bases and J by 6 bases, 4 bases remained unmatched. The CDR3, as DNA: TGTGCCAGCAGCTTAGCGTTCGGGACAGGGGATGGCTACACCTTC. Protein: CASSLAFGTGDGYTF.

DNA for the CDR3: TGCGCCAGCAGTGAGGACTCTGGCTACACCTTC. Amino acids: CASSEDSGYTF. This chain uses TRBV10-2 with TRBJ1-2; D gene uncertain. Trimming left V 2 bases short and J 7 bases short, with 5 bases between. Germline-derived CDR1 and CDR2 are WSHSY and SAAADI. The CDR3 has 11 residues.

CDR3 protein: CASRRTENYGYTF. The DNA of the CDR3 is TGTGCCAGCAGAAGAACAGAGAACTATGGCTACACCTTC. The V gene is TRBV28, the J gene TRBJ1-2; no clear D gene. Germline-derived CDR1 and CDR2 are MDHEN and SYDVKM. V was pared by 6 bases and J by 2 bases, with 10 bases between. This CDR3 has 13 residues.

This clone was observed once. The chain has TRBV7-3 and TRBJ2-2, with 8 positions matching TRBD2. J gave up 6 bases and V 4 bases, and 7 bases lay outside the gene matches. There are 15 residues in the CDR3. The germline V gene has CDR1 SGHTA and CDR2 FQGTGA. The CDR3 DNA follows: TGTGCCAGCAGCTCGACCCCGGGGGGGGCCGGGGAGCTGTTTTTT. Translating it yields CASSSTPGGAGELFF.

This clone was counted once. The chain links TRBV7-9 to TRBJ2-4, with D unclear. Trimming stripped 8 bases from V and 2 bases from J, with 13 bases between. Germline loops: CDR1 SEHNR, CDR2 FQNEAQ (reference sequence). This CDR3 has 14 amino acids. The CDR3 DNA follows: TGTGCCAGCGCCACAACAGATACCAAAAACATTCAGTACTTC. Amino acid sequence: CASATTDTKNIQYF.

V gene TRBV10-1 combines with J gene TRBJ2-3, with 8 bases fitting TRBD2. V was clipped by 3 bases and J by 3 bases; unmatched bases: 2. Germline V gene lookup returns CDR1 WNHNN and CDR2 SYGVQD (reference sequence). CDR3 length equals 14 residues. This CDR3 reads CASSEGTRTDTQYF. The CDR3 coding sequence is TGCGCCAGCAGTGAAGGGACTAGGACAGATACGCAGTATTTT.

The chain joins TRBV19 to TRBJ2-7, with 9 bases matching TRBD1. Unmatched junction bases numbered 2, after V lost 5 bases and J lost 0 bases. The CDR3 sequence is 14 residues long. Germline loops: CDR1 LNHDA, CDR2 SQIVND (reference sequence). The CDR3 loop is CASSWTGDSYEQYF. CDR3 in DNA: TGTGCCAGTAGTTGGACAGGGGACTCCTACGAGCAGTACTTC.

The rearrangement links TRBV2 to TRBJ1-5, with 10 bases fitting TRBD1. CDR3 length: 16 residues. The V and J ends lost 4 bases and 3 bases, in that order; junction bases with no gene match: 6. Germline V gene lookup returns CDR1 SNHLY and CDR2 FYNNEI. CDR3 amino acids: CASSALGQGLNQPQHF. The CDR3, as DNA: TGTGCCAGCAGTGCCCTGGGACAGGGGCTCAATCAGCCCCAGCATTTT.

The chain combines TRBV30 with TRBJ2-2, with no clear D. The germline V and J ends were trimmed by 4 bases and 4 bases, with 16 bases remaining between them. The V gene's germline CDR1 is GTSNPN and CDR2 SVGIG (reference sequence). CDR3 size: 15 residues. The CDR3: CAWNGNVGATGELFF. The DNA for the CDR3 is TGTGCCTGGAACGGTAATGTCGGAGCCACCGGGGAGCTGTTTTTT. The full variable domain, in which reference TRBV30 and TRBJ2-2 provide the parts outside the CDR3, is SQTIHQWPATLVQPVGSPLSLECTVEGTSNPNLYWYRQAAGRGLQLLFYSVGIGQISSEVPQNLSASRPQDRQFILSSKKLLLSDSGFYLCAWNGNVGATGELFFGEGSRLTVL.